The 5 T cell receptor beta chains below come from one sample, sequenced in a study of spatial heterogeneity in lung cancer. MiXCR was run by TCRdb on the 5' RACE reads, yielding one entry per CDR3 protein. In the table there are 7,500 to 10,000 distinct CDR3 sequences, over 3% of which are singletons. Time point: blood taken at disease recurrence. Unsorted tumor, nontumor lung tissue or cryopreserved PBMC supplied the whole RNA. Sequencing used PBMCs, obtained at recurrence. All receptors derive from a female donor with early-stage non-small cell lung cancer.

This clonotype counts as medium-sized (0.01 to 0.1%). Being off target in a library aimed at alpha chains, this beta chain has a size of little meaning. V is TRBV6-5 and J is TRBJ2-5; D perhaps matches TRBD2 (5 bases). CDR3 length: 16 residues. Trimming took off 0 bases at V and 1 base at J, with 12 bases between the two ends. The germline V gene has CDR1 MNHEY and CDR2 SVGAGI. CDR3 sequence: CASSYSEVDSQETQYF. The CDR3 nucleotides are TGTGCCAGCAGTTACTCGGAGGTGGATAGCCAAGAGACCCAGTACTTC.

This clonotype is classed as medium-sized. This beta chain lies outside the target of a library built for alpha chains; its clone size means little. The J gene is TRBJ2-7, the V gene TRBV28, with D maybe TRBD1 (7 bases). CDR1 MDHEN and CDR2 SYDVKM come from the germline V gene. This CDR3 contains 14 residues. V lost 8 bases and J 4 bases, leaving 18 bases between the germline ends. Here the CDR3 DNA reads TGTGCCAGCCGAGGGGCAGGGGGGCGATACGAGCAGTACTTC. Translated, it gives CASRGAGGRYEQYF.

This clonotype counts as medium-sized. The library was built for alpha chains, so this beta chain is an off-target read and its size means little. The rearrangement uses TRBV29-1 and TRBJ1-1; TRBD1 is a possible D gene (5 bases). The CDR3 totals 12 residues. Germline CDR1 reads SQVTM; CDR2 reads ANQGSEA. With 4 bases removed from V and 8 bases from J, the gap between germline ends came to 14 bases. The CDR3 sequence: CSVGEGPGEAFF. The CDR3 coding sequence is TGCAGCGTTGGGGAGGGGCCGGGAGAAGCTTTCTTT.

This clonotype was counted many times. Little can be read into the size of this beta chain, an off-target read in a library designed for alpha chains. J is TRBJ2-7 and V is TRBV7-6; 10 bases fit TRBD1. V lost 0 bases, J lost 5 bases, and 7 bases stayed unmatched. Germline V gene lookup returns CDR1 SGHVS and CDR2 FNYEAQ. CDR3 length: 16 residues. In DNA, the CDR3 is TGTGCCAGCAGCTTAGCGCCGACAGGGGGCTTTAACGAGCAGTACTTC. As protein: CASSLAPTGGFNEQYF.

This clonotype has ten or more counts. Since the library was made to target alpha chains, this beta chain is a stray read and its abundance is not meaningful. The chain is built from TRBV4-1 and TRBJ2-1; 7 nucleotides align to TRBD2. CDR3 length equals 16 residues. Germline CDR1 is MGHRA and CDR2 is YSYEKL. With 1 base clipped from V and 4 bases from J, the junction kept 7 bases outside the gene matches. CDR3: CASSQVRLAVYNEQFF. CDR3 DNA: TGCGCCAGCAGCCAAGTTCGCCTAGCGGTTTACAATGAGCAGTTCTTC.